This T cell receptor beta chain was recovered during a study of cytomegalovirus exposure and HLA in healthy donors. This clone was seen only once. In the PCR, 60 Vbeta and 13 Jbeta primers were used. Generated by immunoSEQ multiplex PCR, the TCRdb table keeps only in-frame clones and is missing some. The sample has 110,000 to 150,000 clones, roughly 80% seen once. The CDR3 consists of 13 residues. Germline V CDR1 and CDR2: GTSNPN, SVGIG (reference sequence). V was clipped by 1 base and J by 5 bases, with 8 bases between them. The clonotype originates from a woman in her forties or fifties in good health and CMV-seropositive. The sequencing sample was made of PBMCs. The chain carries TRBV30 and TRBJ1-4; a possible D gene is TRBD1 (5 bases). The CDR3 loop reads CAWSGDSNEKLFF. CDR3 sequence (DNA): TGTGCCTGGAGTGGAGACAGCAATGAAAAACTGTTTTTT. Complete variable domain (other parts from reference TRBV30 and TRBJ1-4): SQTIHQWPATLVQPVGSPLSLECTVEGTSNPNLYWYRQAAGRGLQLLFYSVGIGQISSEVPQNLSASRPQDRQFILSSKKLLLSDSGFYLCAWSGDSNEKLFFGSGTQLSVL.